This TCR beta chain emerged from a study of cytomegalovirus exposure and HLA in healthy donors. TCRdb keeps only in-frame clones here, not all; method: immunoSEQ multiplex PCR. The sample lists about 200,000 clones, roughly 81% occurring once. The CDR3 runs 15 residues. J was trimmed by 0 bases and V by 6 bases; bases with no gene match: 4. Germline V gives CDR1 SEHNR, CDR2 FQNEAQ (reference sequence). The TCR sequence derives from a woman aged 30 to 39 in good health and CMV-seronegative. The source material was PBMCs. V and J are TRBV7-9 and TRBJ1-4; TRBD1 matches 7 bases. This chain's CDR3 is CASSLQGSTNEKLFF. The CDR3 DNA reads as TGTGCCAGCAGTCTACAGGGGTCAACTAATGAAAAACTGTTTTTT.